This T cell receptor beta chain was found in a study of T cell changes during pregnancy in multiple sclerosis. V gave up 2 bases and J gave up 2 bases, with 7 bases separating them. CDR1 and CDR2 (germline): SEHNR, FQNEAQ (reference sequence). The CDR3 totals 13 residues. Sequenced by immunoSEQ multiplex PCR; TCRdb stores in-frame clones only, minus some. This sample has around 75,000 clones; about 93% occur once, and the top ten carry approximately 0.15%. The chain links TRBV7-9 to TRBJ2-7; no reliable D call. Material: CD4+ T cells from peripheral blood mononuclear cells, obtained after pregnancy. This receptor was taken from a female donor with multiple sclerosis, enrolled in a pregnancy study. CDR3 coding DNA: TGTGCCAGCAGCTTATACACAGCCTACGAGCAGTACTTC. Amino acids: CASSLYTAYEQYF.